These 9 T cell receptor beta chains were all obtained from the same sample, sequenced in a study of blood T cell repertoires in COVID-19. Some clones are missing from TCRdb's copy, which holds only in-frame ones; the method was immunoSEQ multiplex PCR. Among about 64,000 clones listed, 90% were seen once. The sequencing input was peripheral blood. These receptors were collected from a woman aged 80 or over with active COVID-19.

This chain joins TRBV5-1 and TRBJ2-2; possibly TRBD2 for D (7 bases). Germline CDR1 and CDR2: SGHRS and YFSETQ. Trimming shortened V by 0 bases and J by 2 bases, and 17 bases separated the two germline ends. The CDR3 totals 18 residues. CDR3 coding DNA: TGCGCCAGCAGCTTGGTGCGCGGGGGCTGGGATAACACCGGGGAGCTGTTTTTT. Amino acids: CASSLVRGGWDNTGELFF.

The chain links TRBV7-9 to TRBJ2-5, with D maybe TRBD1 (5 bases). V lost 1 base to trimming and J lost 1 base, with 7 bases between them. Germline V lookup: CDR1 SEHNR, CDR2 FQNEAQ (reference sequence). The CDR3 covers 14 residues. DNA of the CDR3: TGTGCCAGCAGCTTAGTAGGGGTCCAAGAGACCCAGTACTTC. Protein: CASSLVGVQETQYF.

The chain employs TRBV7-2 and TRBJ1-1; D uncertain. CDR3 length equals 14 residues. Trimming pared 5 bases from V and 0 bases from J, leaving 10 bases between. Per the germline V gene, CDR1 is SGHTA and CDR2 is FQGNSA. The CDR3 here is CASSRGRVNTEAFF. CDR3 in DNA: TGTGCCAGCAGCCGGGGTAGGGTGAACACTGAAGCTTTCTTT.

V is TRBV7-2 and J is TRBJ2-1, with a possible D match to TRBD2 (5 bases). The CDR3 sequence is 15 residues long. In germline, CDR1 is SGHTA, CDR2 FQGNSA. V dropped 4 bases and J dropped 7 bases, with 17 bases sitting between them. The CDR3 DNA sequence: TGTGCCAGCAGCTCACGGCGAGGGTCCTGGAATGAGCAGTTCTTC. Amino acids: CASSSRRGSWNEQFF.

The rearrangement uses TRBV29-1 and TRBJ1-1, with D maybe TRBD1 (5 bases). The V gene lost 1 base and the J gene lost 2 bases, with 8 bases spanning the gap. The germline V gene encodes CDR1 SQVTM and CDR2 ANQGSEA. The CDR3 runs 13 residues. The CDR3 spells CSVEAGGNTEAFF. The CDR3 bases are TGCAGCGTTGAAGCGGGGGGAAACACTGAAGCTTTCTTT.

This clone was seen a single time. The chain is built from TRBV6-6 and TRBJ1-5, with D possibly being TRBD1 (6 bases). With 4 bases removed from V and 1 base from J, the gap between germline ends came to 11 bases. This CDR3 contains 15 residues. CDR1 is MNHNY, CDR2 SVGAGI, per germline (reference sequence). CDR3 amino acids: CASSSQGLSNQPQHF. The DNA for the CDR3 is TGTGCCAGCAGTTCACAGGGCCTAAGCAATCAGCCCCAGCATTTT.

This chain connects TRBV14 to TRBJ1-2, with D possibly TRBD1 on 6 matching bases. CDR1 is SGHDN and CDR2 is FVKESK in the germline V gene. V dropped 2 bases and J dropped 1 base, with 8 bases sitting between them. The CDR3 consists of 14 residues. The CDR3 spells CASSQRRGNYGYTF. The CDR3 DNA follows: TGTGCCAGCAGCCAACGCAGGGGTAACTATGGCTACACCTTC.

The chain is built from TRBV28 and TRBJ1-2, with no clear D. The CDR3 is 12 amino acids. The germline gives CDR1 MDHEN, CDR2 SYDVKM. Trimming left V 6 bases short and J 6 bases short, with 11 bases between. The CDR3 region is CASRTESNGYTF. As DNA, the CDR3 is TGTGCCAGCAGAACAGAAAGCAATGGCTACACCTTC.

The chain links TRBV20-1 to TRBJ1-5, with no clear D. Germline values: CDR1 DFQATT, CDR2 SNEGSKA (reference sequence). V lost 3 bases and J lost 1, with 16 bases in between. The CDR3 totals 16 residues. CDR3 protein: CSASSHSRGSNQPQHF. The CDR3 coding sequence is TGCAGTGCTAGTAGTCACAGTCGAGGGAGCAATCAGCCCCAGCATTTT.